The 22 T cell receptor beta chains listed next were all sequenced from one sample in a study of CD8+CD57+ T cells in acquired aplastic anemia. Genomic DNA served as template for TCR beta VDJ and CDR3 profiling. TCRdb called the reads again in MiXCR, with one record for every CDR3 protein. The sample shows some 120,000 distinct CDR3 sequences, 48% of them seen only once. Sequences were obtained from sorted CD4+, CD8+, or CD8+CD57+ T cells (not recorded which) from PBMCs. The source is a human donor in good health, serving as a control.

The chain couples TRBV20-1 to TRBJ2-7; 7 bases are a match to TRBD1. The CDR3 runs 15 residues. Per the germline V gene, CDR1 is DFQATT and CDR2 is SNEGSKA (reference sequence). Trimming removed 3 bases from V and 1 base from J; junction bases left unmatched: 9. CDR3 residues: CSASPGQLPSYEQYF. The CDR3 DNA sequence: TGCAGTGCTAGCCCGGGACAGCTCCCTTCCTACGAGCAGTACTTC.

This clonotype was recorded many times. The chain recombines TRBV11-3 with TRBJ2-1, with D perhaps TRBD1 (6 bases). Trimming stripped 2 bases from V and 6 bases from J, with 8 bases between. Germline-derived CDR1 and CDR2 are SGHNT and YENEEA. This CDR3 contains 13 residues. The CDR3 DNA follows: TGTGCCAGCAGCTTAAACAGGGTCAATGAGCAGTTCTTC. Encoded protein: CASSLNRVNEQFF.

Turning to this clonotype: A clone one base away is much larger, so this may be a read error. This rearrangement joins TRBV6-2 or TRBV6-3 to TRBJ1-1; no definite D call. Trimming removed 7 bases at V and 8 bases at J, with 17 bases between. The CDR3 length is 13 residues. Germline V gene lookup returns CDR1 MNHEY and CDR2 SVGEGT. CDR3 sequence reads: CASTQEGLGEAFF. For the CDR3, the DNA is TGTGCCAGCACCCAAGAGGGATTAGGCGAAGCTTTCTTT.

The chain combines TRBV20-1 with TRBJ2-3, with TRBD2 matching 7 bases. The ends lost 4 bases at V and 2 bases at J; junction bases unmatched: 9. Germline V CDR1 and CDR2: DFQATT, SNEGSKA (reference sequence). This CDR3 is 15 amino acids long. In nucleotides, the CDR3 is TGCAGTGCTATGAGTCCTAGCGGTTACACAGATACGCAGTATTTT. It translates to CSAMSPSGYTDTQYF.

The chain recombines TRBV29-1 with TRBJ2-2, with D perhaps matching TRBD1 (5 bases). Germline V gene lookup returns CDR1 SQVTM and CDR2 ANQGSEA. This CDR3 contains 9 residues. Trimming took 7 bases from V and 8 from J, leaving 5 bases between them. The CDR3 region is CSGQGELFF. Here the CDR3 DNA reads TGCAGCGGACAGGGGGAGCTGTTTTTT.

In this sample, this clonotype turned up a few times. The CDR3 sequence: CATRVLGYTF. CDR3 nucleotides: TGTGCCACCAGGGTGCTTGGCTACACCTTC. The chain combines TRBV2 with TRBJ1-2; D might be TRBD1 (5 bases). The CDR3 has 10 residues. Germline CDR1 is SNHLY and CDR2 is FYNNEI. Trimming took 10 bases from V and 7 from J, leaving 10 bases between them. The variable domain in full, completed from reference TRBV2 and TRBJ1-2, reads EPEVTQTPSHQVTQMGQEVILRCVPISNHLYFYWYRQILGQKVEFLVSFYNNEISEKSEIFDDQFSVERPDGSNFTLKIRSTKLEDSAMYFCATRVLGYTFGSGTRLTVV.

This clonotype has a count of ten or more. The V gene is TRBV19, the J gene TRBJ2-2; TRBD1 agrees at 7 bases. The J segment lost 6 bases and the V segment lost 4 bases, leaving 5 bases of the junction unmatched. Germline CDR1 is LNHDA and CDR2 is SQIVND (reference sequence). This CDR3 is 14 amino acids long. The CDR3 nucleotides are TGTGCCAGTAGTAGCAGGACAGGTCCCGGGGAGCTGTTTTTT. This gives the protein CASSSRTGPGELFF.

The chain combines TRBV19 with TRBJ2-3; D call uncertain. The CDR3 is 14 residues long. V was cut by 3 bases and J by 1 base, with 8 bases left in between. Germline CDR1 reads LNHDA; CDR2 reads SQIVND (reference sequence). Here the CDR3 DNA reads TGTGCCAGTAGTATGTTTCTCGGCACAGATACGCAGTATTTT. This gives the protein CASSMFLGTDTQYF.

V and J are TRBV5-1 and TRBJ2-3; 12 bases are a match to TRBD2. V was clipped by 2 bases and J by 5 bases; unmatched bases: 9. The CDR3 runs 17 residues. From germline, CDR1 is SGHRS and CDR2 YFSETQ. In nucleotides, the CDR3 is TGCGCCAGCAGCTTTGGCCCTAGCGGGGGGGCAGGAGATACGCAGTATTTT. It specifies CASSFGPSGGAGDTQYF.

This chain's CDR3 is CSVARQTQYF. CDR3 in DNA: TGCAGCGTTGCCAGGCAGACCCAGTACTTC. V is TRBV29-1 and J is TRBJ2-5, with D unresolved. The CDR3 covers 10 residues. Germline V gene data show CDR1 as SQVTM and CDR2 as ANQGSEA. The V end lost 4 bases, the J end lost 6 bases, and 6 bases lay between the germline ends.

The chain joins TRBV2 to TRBJ2-7, with 8 bases fitting TRBD1. With V trimmed by 5 bases and J by 3 bases, 6 bases remained unmatched. Germline values: CDR1 SNHLY, CDR2 FYNNEI. This CDR3 contains 14 residues. The CDR3 protein is CASSPRGQDYEQYF. As DNA, the CDR3 is TGTGCCAGCAGTCCCAGGGGGCAAGACTACGAGCAGTACTTC.

The chain joins TRBV2 to TRBJ2-7; D call uncertain. This CDR3 comprises 12 residues. V was trimmed by 4 bases and J by 3 bases, leaving 7 bases between them. CDR1 is SNHLY, CDR2 FYNNEI, per germline. Here the CDR3 DNA reads TGTGCCAGCAGTGCTCCAAGCTACGAGCAGTACTTC. It codes for CASSAPSYEQYF.

The chain uses TRBV6-1 and TRBJ1-6; TRBD1 agrees at 7 bases. The CDR3 has 15 amino acids. Germline V gene data show CDR1 as MNHNS and CDR2 as SASEGT. V shed 7 bases, J shed 9 bases, and the junction held 12 bases outside the gene matches. The CDR3 is CASKTSGQKGSPLHF. The CDR3 DNA follows: TGTGCCAGCAAAACCTCGGGACAGAAAGGTTCACCCCTCCACTTT.

This rearrangement joins TRBV25-1 to TRBJ1-5; no reliable D call. The CDR3 runs 13 residues. Germline-derived CDR1 and CDR2 are MGHDK and SYGVNS. V was shortened by 5 bases and J by 5 bases, with 10 bases between the two germline ends. The CDR3 reads CASSTGSDQPQHF. The CDR3 coding sequence is TGTGCCAGCAGTACGGGGTCCGATCAGCCCCAGCATTTT. Complete variable domain (other parts from reference TRBV25-1 and TRBJ1-5): EADIYQTPRYLVIGTGKKITLECSQTMGHDKMYWYQQDPGMELHLIHYSYGVNSTEKGDLSSESTVSRIRTEHFPLTLESARPSHTSQYLCASSTGSDQPQHFGDGTRLSIL.

The genes are TRBV25-1 and TRBJ2-5; 7 bases align to TRBD1. J gave up 5 bases and V 3 bases, and 6 bases lay outside the gene matches. Germline V gene data show CDR1 as MGHDK and CDR2 as SYGVNS. The length of the CDR3 is 14 residues. CDR3 in amino acids: CASSEGQLGETQYF. The CDR3 coding sequence is TGTGCCAGCAGTGAGGGACAGCTTGGGGAGACCCAGTACTTC.

V gene TRBV29-1 combines with J gene TRBJ1-2; D call uncertain. The CDR3 length is 14 residues. Germline CDR1 SQVTM, CDR2 ANQGSEA. Trimming removed 3 bases at V and 5 bases at J, with 16 bases between. The chain's CDR3 is CSVDYVTDDYGYTF. The CDR3 DNA reads TGCAGCGTTGATTATGTCACGGATGATTATGGCTACACCTTC.

This chain uses TRBV24-1 with TRBJ2-3; 12 bases are shared with TRBD2. The CDR3 is made up of 16 amino acids. Germline-derived CDR1 and CDR2 are KGHDR and SFDVKD. V gave up 5 bases and J gave up 6 bases; unmatched junction bases: 8. This CDR3 reads CATSGFLAGGPDTQYF. CDR3 DNA sequence: TGTGCCACCAGTGGTTTTCTAGCGGGAGGGCCTGATACGCAGTATTTT.

The chain is built from TRBV12-3 or TRBV12-4 and TRBJ2-7; D uncertain. This CDR3 is 14 amino acids long. Trimming stripped 2 bases from V and 5 bases from J, with 13 bases between. The CDR3 DNA follows: TGTGCCAGCAGTTTAATCGGGTTGCTAAACGAGCAGTACTTC. It yields the protein CASSLIGLLNEQYF.

The chain is built from TRBV7-2 and TRBJ2-1; D gene uncertain. The CDR3 is 13 amino acids. Germline loops: CDR1 SGHTA, CDR2 FQGNSA. Between the trimmed V and J ends, which lost 5 bases and 7 bases, there was a span of 12 bases. CDR3 in amino acids: CASSPRPRNEQFF. The CDR3 coding sequence is TGTGCCAGCAGCCCCCGTCCTAGGAATGAGCAGTTCTTC.

This CDR3 reads CASSVPGTRSPLHF. In DNA form, the CDR3 reads TGTGCCAGCAGCGTTCCCGGGACGCGGTCACCCCTCCACTTT. The chain carries TRBV7-2 and TRBJ1-6, with D tentatively TRBD1 (5 bases). The V end lost 5 bases, the J end lost 10 bases, and 15 bases lay between the germline ends. Germline values: CDR1 SGHTA, CDR2 FQGNSA. This CDR3 is 14 amino acids long.

This clonotype appeared many times. The rearrangement links TRBV11-1 to TRBJ2-6; a weak D match, TRBD1 (5 bases). Trimming took 5 bases from V and 0 from J, leaving 20 bases between them. Germline-derived CDR1 and CDR2 are SGHAT and FQDESV (reference sequence). The length of the CDR3 is 19 residues. Here the CDR3 reads CASSPSGSPPFSGANVLTF. CDR3 nucleotides: TGTGCCAGCAGCCCCTCAGGGTCCCCTCCTTTCTCTGGGGCCAACGTCCTGACTTTC.

J is TRBJ1-6 and V is TRBV2; D unresolved. Trimming took off 1 base at V and 13 bases at J, with 8 bases between the two ends. CDR3 length equals 12 residues. Germline CDR1 is SNHLY and CDR2 is FYNNEI. In DNA form, the CDR3 reads TGTGCCAGCAGTGAAGGGCGTTATCCCCTCCACTTT. Its protein product is CASSEGRYPLHF. The full variable domain, its missing parts supplied by reference TRBV2 and TRBJ1-6, is EPEVTQTPSHQVTQMGQEVILRCVPISNHLYFYWYRQILGQKVEFLVSFYNNEISEKSEIFDDQFSVERPDGSNFTLKIRSTKLEDSAMYFCASSEGRYPLHFGNGTRLTVT.